This record looks at one TCR beta chain sequence and its context. This clone has just a few counts. Its antigen has not been determined. Being a mouse receptor, it is described with mouse gene labels and germline sequences. The CDR3 goes on 4 residues after the read ends, and that part is filled in from the germline J gene. The data stem from a study of CD8+ T cells in alopecia areata (dated by TCRdb to about 2018). Study-level background: Skin from C3H/HeJ donors with spontaneous alopecia (about 6-12 months old) was grafted onto female C3H/HeJ recipients aged roughly 6-11 weeks. RNA came from the PAXgene miRNA kit for fixed scalp, the miRNeasy kit for PBMCs, and the RNeasy kit for mouse skin. TCRbeta CDR3 regions were amplified by immunoSEQ multiplex PCR with 35 Vbeta forward and 13 Jbeta reverse primers. The study used high-throughput TCRbeta sequencing to examine T cell clonal expansion in alopecia areata, in both the C3H/HeJ mouse model and human patients. Scalp clonality was compared across normal scalp (n=4), patchy alopecia areata scalp (n=8), and alopecia totalis/universalis scalp (n=8). On the human side, TCRbeta sequencing was run on scalp tissue and on sorted CD4+ and CD8+ peripheral blood T cells from healthy controls and from alopecia areata patients with either patchy or totalis/universalis disease.

Here is what the overall study found, with its caveats: Lesional scalp, especially in alopecia totalis/universalis, showed higher clonality and more expanded CD8+ clones than normal scalp, suggesting antigenic drive. TCR sequences shared between patients were less clear than in mice, possibly partly because of HLA diversity in the patient population. Resident alphabeta T cells in normal human skin are also sequenced, complicating scalp TCR repertoire analysis, unlike mouse skin dominated by gammadelta T cells.

The CDR3, from cysteine to phenylalanine, totals 13 residues. Shown are 27 bases from within the CDR3, in frame from base 1. According to the germline V gene, CDR1 reads GKSSPN and CDR2 reads SITVG. Preparation of the library involved the immunoSEQ multiplex PCR assay. RNA was extracted from all samples and reverse transcribed into cDNA, which served as template for TCR sequencing. First-strand cDNA was synthesized with SuperScript III using a 2:1 mix of oligo-dT and random hexamers. Amplification bias was assessed with a synthetic immune receptor repertoire, and residual bias was removed computationally. Sequencing of the libraries was done on Illumina HiSeq using 60 bp reads that spanned the CDR3 and were read from J toward V. In the authors' own workflow: Raw reads were preprocessed to remove errors, and CDR3 was defined by IMGT conventions from the conserved cysteine to phenylalanine. Clonality was computed by normalizing Shannon entropy by log2 of the number of productive unique TCRs and subtracting the result from 1. Scalp TCRbeta sequences were cross-referenced with sorted blood CD4 and CD8 repertoires so that the CD4 or CD8 identity of scalp clones could be inferred. As stored in TCRdb, this immuneACCESS dataset retains in-frame rearrangements with V and J assigned. A fraction of the clones does not appear; measured against another copy, unresolved V genes explain less than half of the discrepancy, and the remainder lacks a known reason. That table furnishes V, J and clone size, whereas the DNA furnished D and trimming. This sample was tabulated with about 270,000 clones, among which there are no singletons. Jointly, the top ten make up more than 1% of the sample.

Pooled mouse cutaneous lymph node cells were stained for CD4, CD8alpha, NKG2D, NKG2ACE and other markers and were then sorted on a BD Influx. The sequence links TRBV31 to TRBJ2-1; 9 central nucleotides agree with TRBD1. The receptor was isolated from a C3H/HeJ mouse with alopecia areata. Mice of this strain bear MHC haplotype H2-k. The material sequenced was CD4+ T cells sorted from a lymph node. The DNA read from the CDR3 is TGTGCCTGGAGGTGGGACAGGGCCCCT. Its translation is CAWRWDRAP. The full CDR3 reads CAWRWDRAPEQFF.